What follows are 16 T cell receptor beta chains derived from one specimen sequenced in a study of a mutant IDH1 vaccine in newly diagnosed glioma. Specified time point: baseline, week 1 (first vaccination visit). Treatment in this sample: pre-vaccination baseline after standard-of-care therapy. TCRdb keeps only in-frame clones here, not all; method: immunoSEQ multiplex PCR. Of about 30,000 clones in the sample, almost 85% are singletons; the top ten hold approximately 19%. The starting material was PBMCs, obtained from a glioma patient treated with radiotherapy, temozolomide or both. These receptor sequences come from a man aged 30 to 39 with glioma.

The V call is TRBV5-1, the J call TRBJ1-1, with 7 nucleotides matching TRBD1. Germline CDR1 and CDR2: SGHRS and YFSETQ. With 4 bases clipped from V and 0 bases from J, the junction kept 12 bases outside the gene matches. The CDR3 is made up of 17 amino acids. CDR3 nucleotide sequence: TGCGCCAGCAGCCCATCAGGGGGTTTTGGTTTGAACACTGAAGCTTTCTTT. As protein: CASSPSGGFGLNTEAFF.

The chain joins TRBV2 to TRBJ1-4; D perhaps matches TRBD1 (5 bases). Trimming cost V 6 bases and J 5 bases, with 22 bases left between them. From germline, CDR1 is SNHLY and CDR2 FYNNEI. CDR3 length: 17 amino acids. CDR3 sequence reads: CASRHGRGVGPNEKLFF. The CDR3 nucleotides are TGTGCCAGCAGACATGGGAGGGGAGTAGGCCCAAATGAAAAACTGTTTTTT.

This clone has just one count. The chain has TRBV6-1 and TRBJ1-1, with a weak D call TRBD1 (5 bases). Trimming left V 4 bases short and J 7 bases short, with 13 bases between. Germline CDR1 and CDR2: MNHNS and SASEGT. CDR3 length: 13 residues. The CDR3 loop reads CASSVRLGVEAFF. The CDR3 DNA sequence: TGTGCCAGCAGTGTCCGACTGGGGGTTGAAGCTTTCTTT.

The gene calls are TRBV15 and TRBJ2-1; TRBD2 aligns across 12 bases. This CDR3 spans 14 amino acids. Germline-derived CDR1 and CDR2 are LNHNV and YYDKDF (reference sequence). J was trimmed by 9 bases and V by 3 bases; bases with no gene match: 3. The CDR3 sequence is CATSRTSGSSEQFF. CDR3 sequence (DNA): TGTGCCACCAGCAGGACTAGCGGGAGTAGTGAGCAGTTCTTC.

This rearrangement joins TRBV14 to TRBJ2-7; D is unclear. Trimming shortened V by 2 bases and J by 2 bases, and 7 bases separated the two germline ends. CDR3 length equals 13 residues. Germline V gives CDR1 SGHDN, CDR2 FVKESK. The CDR3 loop is CASSQWRAYEQYF. In DNA form, the CDR3 reads TGTGCCAGCAGCCAATGGAGAGCCTACGAGCAGTACTTC.

V usage is TRBV30 and J usage is TRBJ1-6, with D hard to call. The CDR3 has 17 residues. The V end lost 0 bases, the J end lost 2 bases, and 14 bases lay between the germline ends. Germline loops: CDR1 GTSNPN, CDR2 SVGIG (reference sequence). The CDR3 DNA reads as TGTGCCTGGAGTGTACCAGTAGGTGCCACCTATAATTCACCCCTCCACTTT. Residues: CAWSVPVGATYNSPLHF.

The rearrangement joins TRBV29-1 to TRBJ2-1; no clear D. CDR1 and CDR2 (germline): SQVTM, ANQGSEA. The V and J ends lost 7 bases and 4 bases respectively, with 5 bases between them. CDR3 length: 10 residues. The CDR3 region has the DNA TGCAGCGGGCGTTACAATGAGCAGTTCTTC. This sequence encodes CSGRYNEQFF.

The gene calls are TRBV7-2 and TRBJ1-2; unclear D gene. CDR3 length: 14 amino acids. Germline V CDR1 and CDR2: SGHTA, FQGNSA. Trimming shortened V by 0 bases and J by 0 bases, and 5 bases separated the two germline ends. CDR3 coding DNA: TGTGCCAGCAGCTTAGCGTCGGCTAACTATGGCTACACCTTC. Encoded protein: CASSLASANYGYTF.

The J gene is TRBJ1-1, the V gene TRBV6-6; TRBD1 matches 7 bases. The CDR3 is 14 residues long. The V gene's germline CDR1 is MNHNY and CDR2 SVGAGI (reference sequence). V shed 1 base, J shed 3 bases, and the junction held 2 bases outside the gene matches. CDR3 bases: TGTGCCAGCAGTTACTATGGGACAGACACTGAAGCTTTCTTT. Its translation: CASSYYGTDTEAFF.

The rearrangement uses TRBV5-1 and TRBJ2-7; D unclear. This CDR3 contains 15 residues. The germline gives CDR1 SGHRS, CDR2 YFSETQ. V lost 3 bases and J 2 bases, leaving 15 bases between the germline ends. CDR3 sequence reads: CASSSIPGPTYEQYF. The CDR3, as DNA: TGCGCCAGCAGCTCGATACCGGGCCCCACCTACGAGCAGTACTTC.

The V gene is TRBV7-8, the J gene TRBJ2-1; 7 bases agree with TRBD2. CDR3 length: 15 residues. With 1 base clipped from V and 9 bases from J, the junction kept 9 bases outside the gene matches. Germline V lookup: CDR1 SGHVS, CDR2 FQNEAQ. The CDR3 region is CASSLGRAGFGEQFF. CDR3 bases: TGTGCCAGCAGCTTAGGTAGAGCGGGATTCGGTGAGCAGTTCTTC.

CDR3 sequence: CASTSFGQSLFYTF. The CDR3, as DNA: TGTGCCAGCACCTCATTTGGGCAGTCTCTTTTTTACACCTTC. V and J are TRBV27 and TRBJ1-2; the D is unclear. This CDR3 is built from 14 residues. Deletions cut 7 bases from V and 11 bases from J, with 23 bases between. Germline V lookup: CDR1 MNHEY, CDR2 SMNVEV (reference sequence).

The chain couples TRBV7-9 to TRBJ2-5; 7 positions agree with TRBD1. The CDR3 covers 14 residues. Germline V gene sequence: CDR1 SEHNR, CDR2 FQNEAQ (reference sequence). J gave up 0 bases and V 3 bases, and 1 base lay outside the gene matches. CDR3 loop: CASSLGQNQETQYF. In nucleotides, the CDR3 is TGTGCCAGCAGCTTGGGACAGAACCAAGAGACCCAGTACTTC.

This chain connects TRBV27 to TRBJ1-2, with D tentatively TRBD1 (5 bases). Germline-derived CDR1 and CDR2 are MNHEY and SMNVEV (reference sequence). The CDR3 totals 14 residues. Trimming took off 0 bases at V and 7 bases at J, with 12 bases between the two ends. The CDR3 DNA sequence: TGTGCCAGCAGTTTATCGATTCAGGGTGGTGGCTACACCTTC. Its protein is CASSLSIQGGGYTF.

The chain couples TRBV5-6 to TRBJ2-6; D remains ambiguous. The V end was cut by 3 bases, the J end by 1 base, with 5 bases between. This CDR3 region has 14 residues. The germline gives CDR1 SGHDT, CDR2 YYEEEE. CDR3: CASSSRSGANVLTF. Here the CDR3 DNA reads TGTGCCAGCAGCTCAAGGTCTGGGGCCAACGTCCTGACTTTC.

V usage is TRBV9 and J usage is TRBJ2-7; 7 nucleotides align to TRBD1. In germline, CDR1 is SGDLS, CDR2 YYNGEE. The CDR3 loop spans 12 amino acids. With 0 bases clipped from V and 6 bases from J, the junction kept 0 bases outside the gene matches. As DNA, the CDR3 is TGTGCCAGCAGCGTAGGGGACAGCGAGCAGTACTTC. As protein: CASSVGDSEQYF.